This TCR beta chain was identified in a study of spatial heterogeneity in lung cancer. The overall study: A module score for T cells, taken from matched bulk RNA-seq, correlated strongly with TCR transcript counts in tumor regions. The study's findings and limits: For expanded intratumoral alpha and beta TCRs, counts tracked tumor mutation counts.

This clonotype was seen ten or more times. What it binds is unknown. Indicated time point: sample taken at primary tumor resection. Germline V gene data show CDR1 as SGHDN and CDR2 as FVKESK. There are 15 residues in the CDR3. V gave up 0 bases and J gave up 7 bases, with 13 bases separating them. One entry per CDR3 protein, called by TCRdb with MiXCR from the 5' RACE reads. Found here are approximately 2,000 distinct CDR3 sequences, approximately 7.8% of them singletons; the top ten hold 20% to 25%. This chain uses TRBV14 with TRBJ2-1; D perhaps matches TRBD2 (6 bases). This TCR derives from a male donor with early-stage non-small cell lung cancer. The sample consisted of lung tumor tissue, taken at surgery. CDR3 bases: TGTGCCAGCAGCCAAGAGCGGGGTAAAGGGAATGAGCAGTTCTTC. Translated, it gives CASSQERGKGNEQFF.